This T cell receptor beta chain appears in the sequencing data of a study of T cell repertoires in cytomegalovirus infection. About the study: The public TCR beta signatures pointed to both CMV infection and matching HLA type.

This clonotype has a count of ten or more. Its antigen remains unknown. The CDR3 runs to 17 residues. Trimming took 4 bases from V and 4 from J; bases not matched to a gene: 7. The germline gives CDR1 SGHTA, CDR2 FQGNSA. TCRdb processed the reads anew with MiXCR; each CDR3 protein has one entry. The data hold about 830,000 distinct CDR3 sequences, with 32% observed a single time. The sequence was collected from a human donor in good health (CMV status not recorded). Some clones in this sample may be carry-over from other donors' samples. The specimen was cultured CD8+ T cells from PBMCs, collected from culture after CMV antigen stimulation. V gene TRBV7-2 combines with J gene TRBJ2-1, with 13 bases that match TRBD2. In DNA form, the CDR3 reads TGTGCCAGCAGCTCCCCGACTAGCGGGGGGACGTACAATGAGCAGTTCTTC. Protein: CASSSPTSGGTYNEQFF.